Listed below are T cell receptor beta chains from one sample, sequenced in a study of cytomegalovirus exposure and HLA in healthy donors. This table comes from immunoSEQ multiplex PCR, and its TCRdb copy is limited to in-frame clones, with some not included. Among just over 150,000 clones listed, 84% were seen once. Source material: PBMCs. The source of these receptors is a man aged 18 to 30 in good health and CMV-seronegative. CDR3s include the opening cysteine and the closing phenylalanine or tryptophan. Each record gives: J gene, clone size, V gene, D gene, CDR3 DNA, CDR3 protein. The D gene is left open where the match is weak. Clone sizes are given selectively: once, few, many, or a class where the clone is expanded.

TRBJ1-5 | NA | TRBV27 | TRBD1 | TGTGCCAGCAGCTTGGGGACAGTCAATCAGCCCCAGCATTTT | CASSLGTVNQPQHF
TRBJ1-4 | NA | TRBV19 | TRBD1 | TGTGCCAGTAGTATAACAGGGGCTGGCCGGGGAAAACTGTTTTTT | CASSITGAGRGKLFF
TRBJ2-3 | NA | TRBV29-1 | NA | TGCAGCGTTGGAGGGGGGGGAGATACGCAGTATTTT | CSVGGGGDTQYF
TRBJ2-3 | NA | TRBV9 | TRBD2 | TGTGCCAGCAGCGTAGAAGGGGGTAGCGGGATCACAGATACGCAGTATTTT | CASSVEGGSGITDTQYF
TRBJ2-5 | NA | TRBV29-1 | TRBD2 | TGCAGCGTTGAGACTAGCAGCCAAGAGACCCAGTACTTC | CSVETSSQETQYF
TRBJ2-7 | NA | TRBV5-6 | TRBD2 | TGTGCCAGCAGTCTAGCGGGGGGAGAGGGAACTTACGAGCAGTACTTC | CASSLAGGEGTYEQYF
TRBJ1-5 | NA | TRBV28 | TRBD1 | TGTGCCAGCAGTCCGGGACAGGGGGATCAGCCCCAGCATTTT | CASSPGQGDQPQHF
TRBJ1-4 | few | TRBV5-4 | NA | TGTGCCAGCAGCGTGGGACCTGCGGGTGAAAAACTGTTTTTT | CASSVGPAGEKLFF
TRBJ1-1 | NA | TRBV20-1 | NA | TGCAGTGCCGACAGGAACACTGAAGCTTTCTTT | CSADRNTEAFF
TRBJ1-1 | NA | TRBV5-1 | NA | TGCGCCAGCAGTAGCGGCAGTGGGCTTGAAGCTTTCTTT | CASSSGSGLEAFF
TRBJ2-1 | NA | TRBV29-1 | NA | TGCAGCGAAAGGAGGGGCAGAGAGCAGTTCTTC | CSERRGREQFF
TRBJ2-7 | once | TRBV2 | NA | TGTGCCAGCATTCAAGCGGGCTCAATCTACGAGCAGTACTTC | CASIQAGSIYEQYF
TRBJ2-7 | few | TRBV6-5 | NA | TGTGCCAGCAGCAAGACAGTCTCCTACGAGCAGTACTTC | CASSKTVSYEQYF
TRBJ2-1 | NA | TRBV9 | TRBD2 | TGTGCCAGCAGCGGTACCGGGACTACCACCAACAATGAGCAGTTCTTC | CASSGTGTTTNNEQFF
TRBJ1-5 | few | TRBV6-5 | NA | TGTGCCAGCAGCCTCAGTGGCCCGAGCAATCAGCCCCAGCATTTT | CASSLSGPSNQPQHF
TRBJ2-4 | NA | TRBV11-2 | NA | TGTGCCAGCAGCTCAGGGGACATTCAGTACTTC | CASSSGDIQYF
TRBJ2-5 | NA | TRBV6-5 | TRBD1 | TGTGCCAGCAGTCACCGACAGGGAGAGACCCAGTACTTC | CASSHRQGETQYF
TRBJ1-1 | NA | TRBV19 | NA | TGTGCCAGTAGTCGGGGGCCGGGGGGAACTGAAGCTTTCTTT | CASSRGPGGTEAFF
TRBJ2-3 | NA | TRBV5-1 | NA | TGCGCCAGCAGCACGTACAGGCCCAGCACAGATACGCAGTATTTT | CASSTYRPSTDTQYF
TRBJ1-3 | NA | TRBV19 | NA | TGTGCCAGTAGTCGAATGCGACAGCGAGGCTCTGGAAACACCATATATTTT | CASSRMRQRGSGNTIYF
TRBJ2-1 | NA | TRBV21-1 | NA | TGTGCCAGCACCCCATGGCGGGGGTACAATGAGCAGTTCTTC | CASTPWRGYNEQFF
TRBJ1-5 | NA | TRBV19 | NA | TGTGCCAGTACCCTCAAGACTCTTAATCAGCCCCAGCATTTT | CASTLKTLNQPQHF
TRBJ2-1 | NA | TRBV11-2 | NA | TGTGCCAGCAGCTTACGGGGGTTCTACAATGAGCAGTTCTTC | CASSLRGFYNEQFF
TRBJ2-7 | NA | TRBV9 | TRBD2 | TGTGCCAGCAGCGTTGGGGGGGACGACGAGCAGTACTTC | CASSVGGDDEQYF
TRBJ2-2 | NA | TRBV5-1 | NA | TGCGCCAGCAACCCACTGCGGAACACCGGGGAGCTGTTTTTT | CASNPLRNTGELFF
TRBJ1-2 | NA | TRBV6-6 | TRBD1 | TGTGCCAGCAAAACAGGGGGGGGCTATGGCTACACCTTC | CASKTGGGYGYTF
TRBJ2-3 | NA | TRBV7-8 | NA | TGTGCCAGCAGCTTACGGGGAGTCATCACAGATACGCAGTATTTT | CASSLRGVITDTQYF
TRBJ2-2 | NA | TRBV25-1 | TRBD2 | TGTGCCACTCAAAGATGGGCTAGCGGGAGCGGTAACACCGGGGAGCTGTTTTTT | CATQRWASGSGNTGELFF
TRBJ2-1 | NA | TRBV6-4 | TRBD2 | TGTGCCAGCAGTGACTCTAGGGCGGGAGACCATTATGAGCAGTTCTTC | CASSDSRAGDHYEQFF
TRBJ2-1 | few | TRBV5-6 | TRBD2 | TGTGCCAGCAGCGTTCAACTAGCGGGAGTGGTAAATGAGCAGTTCTTC | CASSVQLAGVVNEQFF
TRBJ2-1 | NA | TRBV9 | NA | TGTGCCAGCAGCGTAGTTAACGGCAATGAGCAGTTCTTC | CASSVVNGNEQFF
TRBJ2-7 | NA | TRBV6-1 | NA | TGTGCCAGCAGTCGAACCCCGGGGAACTACGAGCAGTACTTC | CASSRTPGNYEQYF
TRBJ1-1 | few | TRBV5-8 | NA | TGTGCCAGCAGCTTGGGCCCGCAGGGCACTGAAGCTTTCTTT | CASSLGPQGTEAFF
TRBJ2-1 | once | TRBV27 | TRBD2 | TGTGCCAGCAGGGGACTACCCCTCTCCTACAATGAGCAGTTCTTC | CASRGLPLSYNEQFF
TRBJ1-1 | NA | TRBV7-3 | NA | TGTGCCAGCAGCTCCGGGCCCGGAGGGTCTGAAGCTTTCTTT | CASSSGPGGSEAFF
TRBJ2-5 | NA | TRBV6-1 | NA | TGTGCCAGCAGTGTGGCTGGGGGGGAGACCCAGTACTTC | CASSVAGGETQYF
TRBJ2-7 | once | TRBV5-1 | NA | TGCGCCAGCAGCTTGGCCTCTAGTCCACACTACGAGCAGTACTTC | CASSLASSPHYEQYF
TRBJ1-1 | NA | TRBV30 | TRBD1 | TGTGCCTGTTCGACAGGGGGCGGAGGGGCTTTCTTT | CACSTGGGGAFF
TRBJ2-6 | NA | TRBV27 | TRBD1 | TGTGCCAGCAGTTTAGGGACTTGGACAGGGAAATCCTCTGGGGCCAACGTCCTGACTTTC | CASSLGTWTGKSSGANVLTF
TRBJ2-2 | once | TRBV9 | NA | TGTGCCAGCAGCGGAGCATTTTCCGGGGAGCTGTTTTTT | CASSGAFSGELFF
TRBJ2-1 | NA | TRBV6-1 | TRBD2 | TGTGCCAGCAGTGATTCGGGACTAAGCTCCTACAATGAGCAGTTCTTC | CASSDSGLSSYNEQFF
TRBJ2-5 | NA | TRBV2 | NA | TGTGCCAGCAAAGAAAGGAGGGCCCAAGAGACCCAGTACTTC | CASKERRAQETQYF
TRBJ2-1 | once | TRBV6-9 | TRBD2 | TGTGCCAGCAGTCTCGGGGGGGATGAGCAGTTCTTC | CASSLGGDEQFF
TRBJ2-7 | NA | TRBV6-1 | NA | TGTGCCAGCAGCGGGGGTAGCTCCTACGAGCAGTACTTC | CASSGGSSYEQYF
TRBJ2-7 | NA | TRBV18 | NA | TGTGCCAGCTCACCAGACAGGAGCAACTACGAGCAGTACTTC | CASSPDRSNYEQYF
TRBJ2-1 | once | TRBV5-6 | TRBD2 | TGTGCCAGCAGCTCCATAGCGGGGGCCCCTAAGTCCTACAATGAGCAGTTCTTC | CASSSIAGAPKSYNEQFF
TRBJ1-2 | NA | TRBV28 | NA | TGTGCCAGCAGTCTACTCCGTGTCGCTATGGATGGCTACACCTTC | CASSLLRVAMDGYTF
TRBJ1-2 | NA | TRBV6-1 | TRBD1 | TGTGCCAGCAGCCAGATGGGACAGGGGAGTAGTGGCTACACCTTC | CASSQMGQGSSGYTF